This TCR beta chain came from a study of chemoradiotherapy in HPV16-positive cancers. Study-level background: A couple of HPV16-positive patients' cells yielded candidate HPV-specific clones and common motifs.

Broader study findings: In HPV16-positive patients, HPV-responsive T-cell expansion tracked better recurrence-free survival. Candidate HPV-specific clones and E7-related TCR motifs grew in tumor during treatment.

The table came from immunoSEQ multiplex PCR; TCRdb's copy has only in-frame clones and leaves some out. The table has roughly 3,100 clones, around 83% seen once. The V end lost 4 bases, the J end lost 5 bases, and 14 bases lay between the germline ends. Germline V gene sequence: CDR1 MNHNS, CDR2 SASEGT. The length of the CDR3 is 14 residues. Repertoires were sampled repeatedly during chemoradiotherapy. As to this clone: Its specificity is unknown.

The sequence derives from a human donor with HPV-associated anogenital cancer. This material consisted of tumor tissue, taken from a patient who underwent chemoradiotherapy. This rearrangement joins TRBV6-1 to TRBJ1-2, with D perhaps TRBD1 (5 bases). The CDR3 nucleotides are TGTGCCAGCAGTGCAGGGTTAGTCCTTTATGGCTACACCTTC. This encodes CASSAGLVLYGYTF.